This TCR beta chain was documented in a study of blood T cell repertoires in COVID-19. After removal of 5 bases from V and 0 bases from J, the junction contained 8 bases not matched to a gene. This CDR3 spans 18 amino acids. The germline V gene encodes CDR1 SEHNR and CDR2 FQNEAQ (reference sequence). Produced via immunoSEQ multiplex PCR; TCRdb's table is partial and in-frame only. The table lists 130,000 or so clones, around 86% of them singletons, with 15% to 20% in the top ten. What was sequenced was PBMCs or T cells enriched from blood (not recorded which). The chain is built from TRBV7-9 and TRBJ2-1; 12 bases are shared with TRBD1. The origin of this receptor is a man aged 30 to 39 who had recovered from COVID-19. CDR3 DNA: TGTGCCAGCAGCGGCGGGACAGGGGGCTCGAGCTCCTACAATGAGCAGTTCTTC. Protein: CASSGGTGGSSSYNEQFF.